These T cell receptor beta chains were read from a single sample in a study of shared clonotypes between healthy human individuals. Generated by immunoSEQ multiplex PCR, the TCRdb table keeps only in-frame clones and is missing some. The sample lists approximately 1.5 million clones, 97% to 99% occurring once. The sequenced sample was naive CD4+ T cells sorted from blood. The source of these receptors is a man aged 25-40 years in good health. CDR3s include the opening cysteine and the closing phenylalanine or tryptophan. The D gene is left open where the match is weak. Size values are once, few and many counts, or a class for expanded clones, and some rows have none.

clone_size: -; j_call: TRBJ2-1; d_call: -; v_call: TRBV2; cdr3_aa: CASSELRNTLYNEQFF; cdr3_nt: TGTGCCAGCAGTGAATTGCGGAATACCCTCTACAATGAGCAGTTCTTC
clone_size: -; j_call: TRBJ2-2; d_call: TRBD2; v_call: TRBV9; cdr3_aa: CASSPLAGAGTGELFF; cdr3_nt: TGTGCCAGCAGCCCCCTAGCGGGAGCGGGCACCGGGGAGCTGTTTTTT
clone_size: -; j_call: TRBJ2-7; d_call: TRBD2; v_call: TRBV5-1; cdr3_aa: CASSTGTSGSTYEQYF; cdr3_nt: TGCGCCAGCAGCACCGGGACTAGCGGGAGTACCTACGAGCAGTACTTC
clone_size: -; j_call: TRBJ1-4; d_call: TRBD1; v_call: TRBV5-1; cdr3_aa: CASSSGTGGEKLFF; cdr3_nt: TGCGCCAGCAGTTCCGGGACAGGGGGTGAAAAACTGTTTTTT
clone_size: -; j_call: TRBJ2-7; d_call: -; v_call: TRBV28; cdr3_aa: CASRAGSYEQYF; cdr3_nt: TGTGCCAGCAGGGCGGGTTCCTACGAGCAGTACTTC
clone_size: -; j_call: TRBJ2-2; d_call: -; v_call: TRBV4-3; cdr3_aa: CASSQEGGLRVGTGELFF; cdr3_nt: TGCGCCAGCAGCCAAGAAGGGGGGTTACGGGTCGGGACCGGGGAGCTGTTTTTT
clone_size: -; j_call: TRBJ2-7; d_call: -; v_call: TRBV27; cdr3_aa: CASSPVPYPGAPHEQYF; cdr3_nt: TGTGCCAGCAGTCCTGTCCCCTACCCAGGGGCTCCCCACGAGCAGTACTTC
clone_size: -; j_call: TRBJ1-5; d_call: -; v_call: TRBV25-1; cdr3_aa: CASSEFGRDQPQHF; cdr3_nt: TGTGCCAGCAGTGAATTTGGGAGAGATCAGCCCCAGCATTTT
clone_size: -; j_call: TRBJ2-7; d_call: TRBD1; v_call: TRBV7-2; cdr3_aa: CASSPRTGSSYEQYF; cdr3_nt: TGTGCCAGCAGCCCTCGGACAGGGAGCTCCTACGAGCAGTACTTC
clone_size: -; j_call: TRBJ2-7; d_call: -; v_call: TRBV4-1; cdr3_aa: CASSPYAGEPYEQYF; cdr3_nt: TGCGCCAGCAGCCCGTACGCAGGAGAACCCTACGAGCAGTACTTC
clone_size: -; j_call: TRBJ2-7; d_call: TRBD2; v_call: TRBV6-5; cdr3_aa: CASRRTSGNSYEQYF; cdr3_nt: TGTGCCAGCAGGCGAACTAGCGGCAATTCCTACGAGCAGTACTTC
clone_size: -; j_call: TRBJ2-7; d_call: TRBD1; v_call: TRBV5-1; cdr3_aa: CASSEGTGRDEQYF; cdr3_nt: TGCGCCAGCAGCGAGGGGACAGGGAGGGACGAGCAGTACTTC
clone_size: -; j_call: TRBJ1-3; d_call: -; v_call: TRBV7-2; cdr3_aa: CASSYDTGPGGGNTIYF; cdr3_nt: TGTGCCAGCAGCTATGACACCGGGCCGGGGGGAGGAAACACCATATATTTT
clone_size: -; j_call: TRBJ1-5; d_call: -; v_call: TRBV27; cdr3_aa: CASSLRIPGRGDQPQHF; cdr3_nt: TGTGCCAGCAGTTTACGGATTCCCGGACGGGGAGATCAGCCCCAGCATTTT
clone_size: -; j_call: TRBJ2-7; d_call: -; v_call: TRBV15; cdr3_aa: CATSRAPHGTYEQYF; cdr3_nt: TGTGCCACCAGCAGAGCCCCCCACGGGACCTACGAGCAGTACTTC
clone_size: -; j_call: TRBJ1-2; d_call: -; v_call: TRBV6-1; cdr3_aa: CASTDAGYGYTF; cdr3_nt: TGTGCCAGCACCGATGCCGGCTATGGCTACACCTTC
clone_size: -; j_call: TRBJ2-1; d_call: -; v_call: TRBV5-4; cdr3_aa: CASSIRQENEQFF; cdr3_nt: TGTGCCAGCAGCATAAGACAGGAGAATGAGCAGTTCTTC
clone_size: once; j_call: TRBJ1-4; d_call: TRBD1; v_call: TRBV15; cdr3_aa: CATSRVLLEGAYEKLFF; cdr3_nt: TGTGCCACCAGCAGAGTTCTCCTCGAGGGGGCGTATGAAAAACTGTTTTTT
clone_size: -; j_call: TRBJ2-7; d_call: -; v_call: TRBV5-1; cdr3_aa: CASSPRRDTSWAYEQYF; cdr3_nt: TGCGCCAGCAGCCCTCGTCGGGACACGAGTTGGGCCTACGAGCAGTACTTC
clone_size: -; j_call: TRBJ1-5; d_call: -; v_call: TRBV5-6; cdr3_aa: CASSFSTTGPASPQHF; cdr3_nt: TGTGCCAGCAGCTTTAGCACTACAGGACCAGCGTCACCCCAGCATTTT
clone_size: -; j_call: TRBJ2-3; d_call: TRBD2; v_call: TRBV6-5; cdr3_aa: CASSSIPGLRTDTQYF; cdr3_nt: TGTGCCAGCAGTTCCATACCGGGACTACGCACAGATACGCAGTATTTT
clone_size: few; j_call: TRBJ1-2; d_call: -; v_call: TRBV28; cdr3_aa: CASSLASNYGYTF; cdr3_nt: TGTGCCAGCAGTTTAGCATCGAACTATGGCTACACCTTC
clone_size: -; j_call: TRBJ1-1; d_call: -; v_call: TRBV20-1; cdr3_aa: CSARGFTEAFF; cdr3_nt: TGCAGTGCTAGGGGTTTCACTGAAGCTTTCTTT
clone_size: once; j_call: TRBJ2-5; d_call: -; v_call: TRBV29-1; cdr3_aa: CSVEQNGETQYF; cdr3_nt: TGCAGCGTTGAACAGAATGGCGAGACCCAGTACTTC
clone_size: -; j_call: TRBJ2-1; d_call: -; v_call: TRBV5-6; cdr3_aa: CASSYTGHQTYNEQFF; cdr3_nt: TGTGCCAGCAGCTATACGGGACACCAGACCTACAATGAGCAGTTCTTC
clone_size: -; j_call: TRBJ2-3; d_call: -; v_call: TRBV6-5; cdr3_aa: CASMLQGSTDTQYF; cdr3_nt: TGTGCCAGCATGTTGCAGGGAAGCACAGATACGCAGTATTTT
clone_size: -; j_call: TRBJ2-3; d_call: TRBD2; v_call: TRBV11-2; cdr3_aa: CASSSGTSGSWFSTDTQYF; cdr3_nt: TGTGCCAGCAGCTCCGGGACTAGCGGATCCTGGTTTAGCACAGATACGCAGTATTTT
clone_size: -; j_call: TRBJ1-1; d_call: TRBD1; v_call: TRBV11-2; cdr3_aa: CASSSQGASNTEAFF; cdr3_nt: TGTGCCAGCAGCTCTCAGGGGGCGTCTAACACTGAAGCTTTCTTT
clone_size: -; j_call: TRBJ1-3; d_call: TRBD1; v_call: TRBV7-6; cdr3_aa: CASSLVRGGSGNTIYF; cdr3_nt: TGTGCCAGCAGCTTAGTCAGGGGGGGCTCTGGAAACACCATATATTTT
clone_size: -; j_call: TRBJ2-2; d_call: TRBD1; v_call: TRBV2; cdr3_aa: CASRWDRGTGELFF; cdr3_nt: TGTGCCAGCAGGTGGGACAGGGGAACCGGGGAGCTGTTTTTT
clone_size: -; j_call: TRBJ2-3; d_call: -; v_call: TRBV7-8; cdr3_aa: CASSGGGLTDTQYF; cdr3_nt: TGTGCCAGCAGTGGGGGCGGCCTCACAGATACGCAGTATTTT
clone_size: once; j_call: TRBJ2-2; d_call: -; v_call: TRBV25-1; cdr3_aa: CASSDPRGVDTGELFF; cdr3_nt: TGTGCCAGCAGTGACCCAAGGGGGGTCGACACCGGGGAGCTGTTTTTT
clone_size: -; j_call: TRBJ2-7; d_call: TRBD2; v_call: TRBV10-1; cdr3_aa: CASSESGGRAYEQYF; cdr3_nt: TGCGCCAGCAGTGAGTCCGGCGGGAGGGCTTACGAGCAGTACTTC
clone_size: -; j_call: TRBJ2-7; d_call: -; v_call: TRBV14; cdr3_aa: CASSQDISHEQYF; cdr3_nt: TGTGCCAGCAGCCAAGATATCAGTCACGAGCAGTACTTC
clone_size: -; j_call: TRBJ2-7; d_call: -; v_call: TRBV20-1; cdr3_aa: CSARGPYEQYF; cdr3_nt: TGCAGTGCTAGAGGCCCCTACGAGCAGTACTTC
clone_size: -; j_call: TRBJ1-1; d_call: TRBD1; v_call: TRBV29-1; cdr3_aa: CSVGGGVTEAFF; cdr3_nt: TGCAGCGTTGGAGGGGGCGTCACTGAAGCTTTCTTT
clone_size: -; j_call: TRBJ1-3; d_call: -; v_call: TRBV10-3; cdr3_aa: CAISESSGVYTIYF; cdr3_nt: TGTGCCATCAGTGAGTCGAGCGGGGTTTACACCATATATTTT
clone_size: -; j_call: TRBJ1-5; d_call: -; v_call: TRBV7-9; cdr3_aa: CASSLRSNQPQHF; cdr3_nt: TGTGCCAGCAGCTTAAGGAGCAATCAGCCCCAGCATTTT
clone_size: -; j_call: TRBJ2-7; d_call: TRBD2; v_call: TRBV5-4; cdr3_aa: CASSQKTGTSAEQYF; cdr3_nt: TGTGCCAGCAGCCAAAAAACCGGGACTAGCGCCGAGCAGTACTTC
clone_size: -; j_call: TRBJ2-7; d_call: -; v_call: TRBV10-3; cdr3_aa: CAISERDVSYEQYF; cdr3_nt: TGTGCCATCAGTGAACGGGACGTAAGTTACGAGCAGTACTTC
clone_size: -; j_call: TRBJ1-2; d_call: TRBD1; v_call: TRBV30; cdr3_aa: CAWSPGQGAFGYTF; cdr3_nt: TGTGCCTGGTCTCCGGGACAGGGGGCGTTTGGCTACACCTTC
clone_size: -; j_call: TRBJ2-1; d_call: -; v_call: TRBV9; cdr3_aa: CASSPGGAYNEQFF; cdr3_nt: TGTGCCAGCAGTCCCGGAGGGGCCTACAATGAGCAGTTCTTC
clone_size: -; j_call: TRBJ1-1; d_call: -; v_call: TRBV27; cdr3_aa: CASSQNFFGTEAFF; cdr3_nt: TGTGCCAGCAGCCAGAACTTTTTTGGGACTGAAGCTTTCTTT
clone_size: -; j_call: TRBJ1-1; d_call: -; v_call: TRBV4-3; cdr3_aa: CASSQDKSAVF; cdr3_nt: TGCGCCAGCAGCCAAGACAAGTCGGCTGTTTTT
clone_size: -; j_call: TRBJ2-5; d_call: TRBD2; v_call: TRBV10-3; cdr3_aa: CAISVLAGQETQYF; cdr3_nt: TGTGCCATCAGTGTACTAGCGGGGCAAGAGACCCAGTACTTC
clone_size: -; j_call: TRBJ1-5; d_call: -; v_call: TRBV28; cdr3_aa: CASSFRTLYSNQPQHF; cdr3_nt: TGTGCCAGCAGTTTCAGGACCCTATATAGCAATCAGCCCCAGCATTTT
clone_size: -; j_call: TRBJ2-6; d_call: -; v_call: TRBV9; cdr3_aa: CASSVAGSGANVLTF; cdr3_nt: TGTGCCAGCAGCGTAGCAGGGTCTGGGGCCAACGTCCTGACTTTC
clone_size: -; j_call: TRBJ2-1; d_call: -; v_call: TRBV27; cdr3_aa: CASSPRMGSYNEQFF; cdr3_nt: TGTGCCAGCTCCCCCCGAATGGGCTCCTACAATGAGCAGTTCTTC
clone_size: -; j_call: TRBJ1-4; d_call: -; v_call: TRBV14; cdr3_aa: CASSQEQGLSEKLFF; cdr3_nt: TGTGCCAGCAGCCAGGAACAGGGACTAAGTGAAAAACTGTTTTTT
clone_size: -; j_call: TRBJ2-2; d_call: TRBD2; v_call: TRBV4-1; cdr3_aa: CASSQGLAGGPTGELFF; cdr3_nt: TGCGCCAGCAGCCAGGGACTAGCGGGAGGGCCGACCGGGGAGCTGTTTTTT
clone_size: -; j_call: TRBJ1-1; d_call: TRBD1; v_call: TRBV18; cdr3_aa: CASSPLTGTGLNTEAFF; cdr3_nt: TGTGCCAGCTCACCACTCACCGGGACAGGGCTGAACACTGAAGCTTTCTTT
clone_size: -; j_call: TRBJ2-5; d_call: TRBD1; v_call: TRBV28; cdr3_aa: CASSLLGQGQETQYF; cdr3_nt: TGTGCCAGCAGTTTACTAGGACAGGGTCAAGAGACCCAGTACTTC
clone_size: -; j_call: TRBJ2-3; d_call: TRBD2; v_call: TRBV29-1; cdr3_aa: CSVRTSGPRDTQYF; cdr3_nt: TGCAGCGTTAGGACTAGCGGCCCCCGGGATACGCAGTATTTT